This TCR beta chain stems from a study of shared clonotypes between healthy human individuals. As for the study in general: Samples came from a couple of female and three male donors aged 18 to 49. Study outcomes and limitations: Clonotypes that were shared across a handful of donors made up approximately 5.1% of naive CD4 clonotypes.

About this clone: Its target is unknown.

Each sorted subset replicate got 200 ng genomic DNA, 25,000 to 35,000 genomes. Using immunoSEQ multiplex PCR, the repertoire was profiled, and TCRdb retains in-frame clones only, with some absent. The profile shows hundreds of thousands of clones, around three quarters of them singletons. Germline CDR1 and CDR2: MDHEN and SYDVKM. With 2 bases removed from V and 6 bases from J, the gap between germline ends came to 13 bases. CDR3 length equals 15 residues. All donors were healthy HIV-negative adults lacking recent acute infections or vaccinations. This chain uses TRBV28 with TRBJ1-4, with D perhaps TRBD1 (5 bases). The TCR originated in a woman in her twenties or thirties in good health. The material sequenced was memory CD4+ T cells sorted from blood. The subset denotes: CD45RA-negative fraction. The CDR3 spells CASSLRGAADEKLFF. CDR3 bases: TGTGCCAGCAGTTTACGGGGCGCGGCTGATGAAAAACTGTTTTTT.